A selection of T cell receptor beta chains follows, all from one sample in a study of blood T cell repertoires in COVID-19. Assay: immunoSEQ multiplex PCR; the TCRdb copy retains only in-frame clones and omits some. The data show around 97,000 clones, approximately 90% seen once. The sequenced material came from peripheral blood. The receptors here all came from a woman over 75 in a cohort sampled during active COVID-19. The conserved cysteine and the conserved F or W are not part of the CDR3 here. Fields, in order: J gene, V gene, CDR3 protein.

j_gene: TRBJ2-1
v_gene: TRBV18
CDR3aa: ASSRFLAGESYNEQF

j_gene: TRBJ2-5
v_gene: TRBV24-1
CDR3aa: ATSDSVETQY

j_gene: TRBJ1-1
v_gene: TRBV7-9
CDR3aa: ASSGQGGLYTEAF

j_gene: TRBJ1-5
v_gene: TRBV27
CDR3aa: ASSPDGRGGGPQH

j_gene: TRBJ1-3
v_gene: TRBV5-5
CDR3aa: ASSAAGTVGNTIY

j_gene: TRBJ1-1
v_gene: TRBV6-5
CDR3aa: ASSYGRMNTEAF

j_gene: TRBJ2-5
v_gene: TRBV7-3
CDR3aa: ASSSPGQGETQY

j_gene: TRBJ1-1
v_gene: TRBV6-1
CDR3aa: ASSDGGGNTEAF

j_gene: TRBJ1-5
v_gene: TRBV18
CDR3aa: ASSLRDSRGSNQPQH

j_gene: TRBJ2-5
v_gene: TRBV11-2
CDR3aa: ASSAGRMYQETQY

j_gene: TRBJ2-1
v_gene: TRBV27
CDR3aa: ASSFLQGASYNEQF

j_gene: TRBJ1-3
v_gene: TRBV3-1/TRBV3-2
CDR3aa: ASSQDWRGGNTIY

j_gene: TRBJ1-5
v_gene: TRBV19
CDR3aa: ASNEIGVSNQPQH

j_gene: TRBJ2-1
v_gene: TRBV27
CDR3aa: ASRQRASGYNEQF

j_gene: TRBJ2-7
v_gene: TRBV18
CDR3aa: ASSPGQGSLSYEQY

j_gene: TRBJ2-2
v_gene: TRBV6-5
CDR3aa: ASKLAGYTGELF

j_gene: TRBJ2-5
v_gene: TRBV24-1
CDR3aa: ATSDAGSQETQY

j_gene: TRBJ2-7
v_gene: TRBV27
CDR3aa: ASSLATGSYEQY

j_gene: TRBJ1-3
v_gene: TRBV11-3
CDR3aa: ASSLGTGQPGAGNTIY

j_gene: TRBJ1-5
v_gene: TRBV6-5
CDR3aa: ASSYVSGPNQPQH

j_gene: TRBJ2-5
v_gene: TRBV14
CDR3aa: ASSQERDAETQY

j_gene: TRBJ2-7
v_gene: TRBV10-3
CDR3aa: AIVRGSGAYEQY

j_gene: TRBJ1-6
v_gene: TRBV10-3
CDR3aa: AISQGTASPLH